The rows below give T cell receptor beta chains drawn from one sample of a study of a mutant IDH1 vaccine in newly diagnosed glioma. Profiling relied on immunoSEQ multiplex PCR, and the TCRdb table lists in-frame clones only, not all of them. The sample records 92,000 or so clones, about 80% being singletons. The specimen was PBMCs, collected from a glioma patient treated with radiotherapy, temozolomide or both. The receptors were gathered from a man in his forties or fifties with glioma. Some clones in this sample may be carry-over from other donors' samples. The CDR3 runs from the conserved cysteine through the conserved F or W. Each record gives: D gene, clone size, J gene, V gene, CDR3 DNA, CDR3 protein. D genes are given only for firm matches. Part of the rows lack a size; the others show once, few, many or a class for expanded clones.

-,-,TRBJ1-1,TRBV7-2,TGTGCCAGCAGCTTAGTGGCAGGCCCGAACACTGAAGCTTTCTTT,CASSLVAGPNTEAFF
-,-,TRBJ1-1,TRBV4-2,TGTGCCAGCAGCCCAATACAGGTAAACACTGAAGCTTTCTTT,CASSPIQVNTEAFF
-,once,TRBJ1-2,TRBV19,TGTGCCAGTAGGGCACCATTTAGGAATGGCTACACCTTC,CASRAPFRNGYTF
TRBD1,-,TRBJ2-7,TRBV7-9,TGTGCCAGCAGCTTAGGCCAGGGACAGGGCTACGAGCAGTACTTC,CASSLGQGQGYEQYF
TRBD1,-,TRBJ2-7,TRBV5-6,TGTGCCAGCAGCTTGACAGGACAGGGGGTCCACGAGCAGTACTTC,CASSLTGQGVHEQYF
TRBD1,-,TRBJ2-6,TRBV5-1,TGCGCCAGCAGCTTGGCGGGACAGGGTGGGTCTGGGGCCAACGTCCTGACTTTC,CASSLAGQGGSGANVLTF
TRBD1,-,TRBJ2-7,TRBV7-9,TGTGCCAGCACCCTACAGGGGCGCGAGCAGTACTTC,CASTLQGREQYF
-,-,TRBJ2-5,TRBV30,TGTGCCTGGACTTTGGGGGGCAGCCAAGAGACCCAGTACTTC,CAWTLGGSQETQYF
-,-,TRBJ1-4,TRBV7-2,TGTGCCAGCAGCTTAGGGACAGAGAATGAAAAACTGTTTTTT,CASSLGTENEKLFF
TRBD1,few,TRBJ1-3,TRBV2,TGTGCCAGCAGTGAACCACGGGGGATGACGGGACAGGGGCTTGGAAACACCATATATTTT,CASSEPRGMTGQGLGNTIYF
-,-,TRBJ1-5,TRBV5-5,TGTGCCAGCAGCTTGTATCAGGCGGATAGCAATCAGCCCCAGCATTTT,CASSLYQADSNQPQHF
TRBD1,few,TRBJ1-1,TRBV4-1,TGCGCCAGCAGCCACCGGGACAGGCTAGACGCTTTCTTT,CASSHRDRLDAFF
TRBD1,-,TRBJ1-3,TRBV7-9,TGTGCCAGCAGCTTTGGGGACAGCTCTGGAAACACCATATATTTT,CASSFGDSSGNTIYF
TRBD2,-,TRBJ2-3,TRBV6-1,TGTGCCAGCAGTGAAGAGGGAGCGGGGGGGCTTACAGATACGCAGTATTTT,CASSEEGAGGLTDTQYF
-,once,TRBJ2-7,TRBV7-9,TGTGCCAGCAGCTCCGAAGGGGGCTCCTACGAGCAGTACTTC,CASSSEGGSYEQYF
-,once,TRBJ2-7,TRBV6-1,TGTGCCAGCAGTGATGGTAAGGGGGTAAACGAGCAGTACTTC,CASSDGKGVNEQYF
TRBD1,-,TRBJ1-4,TRBV5-1,TGCGCCAGCAGCTTCAGGGGGCCTGAGGCGAATGAAAAACTGTTTTTT,CASSFRGPEANEKLFF
TRBD1,-,TRBJ2-5,TRBV5-5,TGTGCCAGCAGCCTGACAGGGGTGGAGACCCAGTACTTC,CASSLTGVETQYF
-,-,TRBJ1-6,TRBV6-5,TGTGCCAGCATGACAGTCAATAATTCACCCCTCCACTTT,CASMTVNNSPLHF
-,-,TRBJ2-7,TRBV6-5,TGTGCCAGCAGTTACGTCGGGGTACGATACGAGCAGTACTTC,CASSYVGVRYEQYF
-,-,TRBJ2-7,TRBV15,TGTGCCACCGGAAATACCCTTTACGAGCAGTACTTC,CATGNTLYEQYF
-,-,TRBJ2-1,TRBV9,TGTGCCAGCAGCGTAGCGGGCCCTAGCTCCTACAATGAGCAGTTCTTC,CASSVAGPSSYNEQFF
-,-,TRBJ1-2,TRBV10-3,TGTGCCATCAGTGATTCAGTCGGGGACGGTCTGGAGGGCTACACCTTC,CAISDSVGDGLEGYTF
-,-,TRBJ2-7,TRBV18,TGTGCCAGCTCACCACGGGGGTGGGACGAGCAGTACTTC,CASSPRGWDEQYF
-,-,TRBJ2-7,TRBV2,TGTGCCAGCAGTGAAGGGACCGAGAGCTACGAGCAGTACTTC,CASSEGTESYEQYF
-,once,TRBJ2-3,TRBV30,TGTGCCTGGAGTGTAGGGCGGGGTCATAGCACAGATACGCAGTATTTT,CAWSVGRGHSTDTQYF
TRBD1,once,TRBJ1-1,TRBV9,TGTGCCAGCAGCGTAGTGGCAGGGGGTCGGGGCTTGAACACTGAAGCTTTCTTT,CASSVVAGGRGLNTEAFF
TRBD2,-,TRBJ2-1,TRBV29-1,TGCAGCGTTGTCCCTAGCGGGAGACGAGTGAGTGAGCAGTTCTTC,CSVVPSGRRVSEQFF
-,-,TRBJ2-7,TRBV7-9,TGTGCCAGCAGCTTTATCCAGGGAGCCTACGAGCAGTACTTC,CASSFIQGAYEQYF
-,-,TRBJ1-5,TRBV12-5,TGTGCTAGTGGCCGGGGAGGGACTAGCAATCAGCCCCAGCATTTT,CASGRGGTSNQPQHF
-,-,TRBJ2-5,TRBV6-6,TGTGCCAGCAGTGCCTTGCTGGCTTTTGAAGAGACCCAGTACTTC,CASSALLAFEETQYF
-,-,TRBJ2-6,TRBV7-8,TGTGCCAGCAGCTTAGCGCTGTACTCTGGGGCCAACGTCCTGACTTTC,CASSLALYSGANVLTF
-,-,TRBJ2-5,TRBV18,TGTGCCAGCTCACACGGGGTTGGTAGCCAAGAGACCCAGTACTTC,CASSHGVGSQETQYF
-,once,TRBJ1-6,TRBV30,TGTGCCTGTACAGGTCAAAACTATAATTCACCCCTCCACTTT,CACTGQNYNSPLHF
-,-,TRBJ1-5,TRBV18,TGTGCCAGCTCACCAAGGGCAGGGGACGTTCTGCCTTATCAGCCCCAGCATTTT,CASSPRAGDVLPYQPQHF
-,once,TRBJ2-4,TRBV5-1,TGCGCCAGCAGCGAACTGACAGCTCAAAACATTCAGTACTTC,CASSELTAQNIQYF
TRBD1,few,TRBJ1-2,TRBV6-1,TGTGCCAGCAGGCACCCACAGGGGGTCTATGGCTACACCTTC,CASRHPQGVYGYTF
TRBD1,-,TRBJ1-1,TRBV19,TGTGCCAGTAGTATAGGGACAGGGAGGCCTGAAGCTTTCTTT,CASSIGTGRPEAFF
TRBD2,-,TRBJ2-1,TRBV6-6,TGTGCCAGCAAGTCAAGCGGGGGGATAAGATTCAATGAGCAGTTCTTC,CASKSSGGIRFNEQFF